This passage covers 18 T cell receptor beta chains from one sample sequenced in a study of T cell responses to AZD1222 COVID-19 vaccine. Here immunoSEQ multiplex PCR was the method, and the copy in TCRdb shows in-frame clones only, minus some. The sample includes approximately 140,000 clones, more than 85% of them seen just once. Sequencing used peripheral blood, obtained on day 0 of MenACWY control vaccination. These receptors came from an adult in good health.

The V and J genes are TRBV5-4 and TRBJ2-5; D unresolved. Trimming cost V 5 bases and J 1 base, with 12 bases left between them. The CDR3 sequence is 14 residues long. Germline CDR1 is SGHNT and CDR2 is YYREEE (reference sequence). The CDR3 nucleotides read TGTGCCAGCAGGCTGGGTGGACCCCAAGAGACCCAGTACTTC. This codes for CASRLGGPQETQYF.

V gene TRBV6-5 combines with J gene TRBJ2-5, with TRBD1 matching 11 bases. The CDR3 is made up of 14 amino acids. J lost 5 bases, V lost 8 bases, and 7 bases had no gene match. Looked up from germline, CDR1 is MNHEY and CDR2 is SVGAGI. CDR3 residues: CASQRTGGLETQYF. CDR3 DNA sequence: TGTGCCAGCCAACGGACAGGGGGCCTGGAGACCCAGTACTTC.

J is TRBJ1-1 and V is TRBV24-1; D is unresolved. This CDR3 comprises 11 residues. Germline loops: CDR1 KGHDR, CDR2 SFDVKD. Deletions cut 3 bases from V and 11 bases from J, with 9 bases between. The CDR3 coding sequence is TGTGCCACCAGTGATCAAGACCGGGCTTTCTTT. Its protein is CATSDQDRAFF.

This clone was observed a few times. The chain joins TRBV5-4 to TRBJ1-6; 7 bases align to TRBD1. The J segment lost 10 bases and the V segment lost 2 bases, leaving 3 bases of the junction unmatched. The V gene's germline CDR1 is SGHNT and CDR2 YYREEE (reference sequence). The CDR3 runs to 13 residues. The CDR3 reads CASSFDRESPLHF. The CDR3 nucleotides read TGTGCCAGCAGCTTCGACAGGGAATCACCCCTCCACTTT.

This CDR3 is CASSEPPGMNTEAFF. The CDR3 DNA reads TGTGCCAGCAGTGAACCCCCAGGGATGAACACTGAAGCTTTCTTT. V gene TRBV2 combines with J gene TRBJ1-1; possible D gene TRBD1, 5 bases. The CDR3 has 15 amino acids. Germline lookup yields CDR1 SNHLY and CDR2 FYNNEI. V was pared by 2 bases and J by 0 bases, with 10 bases between.

The V gene is TRBV2, the J gene TRBJ1-1; 7 bases are shared with TRBD1. After removal of 5 bases from V and 4 bases from J, the junction contained 7 bases not matched to a gene. The CDR3 has 14 amino acids. Germline values: CDR1 SNHLY, CDR2 FYNNEI. The CDR3 here is CASSTGESSTEAFF. In DNA form, the CDR3 reads TGTGCCAGCAGTACAGGGGAAAGTAGCACTGAAGCTTTCTTT.

The CDR3 DNA is TGTGCCAGCAGCTCACGGACCGATTCCTCGTATTTT. It is translated as CASSSRTDSSYF. The chain uses TRBV7-8 and TRBJ2-3; unclear D gene. The CDR3 sequence is 12 residues long. V was shortened by 4 bases and J by 14 bases, with 16 bases between the two germline ends. Per germline, CDR1 SGHVS and CDR2 FQNEAQ.

The chain uses TRBV30 and TRBJ2-6; 7 bases fit TRBD1. CDR1 is GTSNPN and CDR2 is SVGIG in the germline V gene (reference sequence). The CDR3 is made up of 16 amino acids. The junction had 5 bases not matched to a gene; V was cut back by 2 bases and J by 1 base. CDR3 protein: CAWSTTGASGANVLTF. CDR3 bases: TGTGCCTGGAGTACAACAGGGGCTTCTGGGGCCAACGTCCTGACTTTC.

V and J are TRBV28 and TRBJ2-1; 11 positions agree with TRBD2. This CDR3 region has 16 residues. Trimming at V came to 7 bases and at J to 7 bases, leaving 12 bases not matched to a gene. Germline CDR1 and CDR2: MDHEN and SYDVKM. The chain's CDR3 is CASTTNSGRALNEQFF. CDR3 coding DNA: TGTGCCAGCACCACCAATAGCGGGAGGGCCCTTAATGAGCAGTTCTTC.

The V gene is TRBV6-2 or TRBV6-3, the J gene TRBJ1-2; weak D call: TRBD1 (5 bases). The ends were cut back, 2 bases at V and 4 bases at J, with 11 bases in the middle. Germline assignment: CDR1 MNHEY and CDR2 SVGEGT. CDR3 size: 14 residues. For the CDR3, the DNA is TGTGCCAGCAGTTACAGTGGACAAAGCTATGGCTACACCTTC. Encoded protein: CASSYSGQSYGYTF.

The chain carries TRBV29-1 and TRBJ2-7; D possibly corresponds to TRBD1 (5 bases). The CDR3 length is 13 residues. CDR1 is SQVTM, CDR2 ANQGSEA, per germline. V shed 3 bases and J shed 4 bases, with 13 bases lying between them. The DNA for the CDR3 is TGCAGCGTTGACCCAGGGCTCGGATACGAGCAGTACTTC. Its protein product is CSVDPGLGYEQYF.

The rearrangement uses TRBV11-2 and TRBJ1-2, with 10 nucleotides matching TRBD1. Trimming removed 0 bases from V and 4 bases from J; junction bases left unmatched: 8. Germline V gene lookup returns CDR1 SGHAT and CDR2 FQNNGV. The CDR3 loop spans 17 amino acids. In nucleotides, the CDR3 is TGTGCCAGCAGCTTAGAGACAGGGGGCGGCTGGCCCTATGGCTACACCTTC. Translation gives CASSLETGGGWPYGYTF.

The rearrangement links TRBV2 to TRBJ2-3; TRBD2 agrees at 14 bases. The ends lost 7 bases at V and 3 bases at J; junction bases unmatched: 6. Germline loops: CDR1 SNHLY, CDR2 FYNNEI. The CDR3 is 16 residues long. The CDR3 spells CASTAGLAGATDTQYF. The CDR3 DNA sequence: TGTGCCAGCACCGCGGGACTAGCGGGAGCAACAGATACGCAGTATTTT.

The chain combines TRBV6-6 with TRBJ1-5, with TRBD1 as a possible D gene (5 bases). The germline V and J ends were trimmed by 0 bases and 6 bases, with 12 bases remaining between them. Germline V gene lookup returns CDR1 MNHNY and CDR2 SVGAGI (reference sequence). The CDR3 consists of 15 residues. The CDR3 DNA reads as TGTGCCAGCAGTTACTCGGGGCAGAGGGGTCAGCCCCAGCATTTT. Amino acids: CASSYSGQRGQPQHF.

The CDR3 region has the DNA TGCGCCAGCAGCTTGGATGGGGCCGCGAACACTGAAGCTTTCTTT. As protein: CASSLDGAANTEAFF. The chain employs TRBV5-1 and TRBJ1-1; possible D gene TRBD1, 5 bases. The CDR3 loop spans 15 amino acids. The V gene's germline CDR1 is SGHRS and CDR2 YFSETQ. Trimming stripped 0 bases from V and 1 base from J, with 10 bases between.

This sequence joins TRBV15 and TRBJ2-1, with unresolved D. This CDR3 comprises 16 residues. V was pared by 2 bases and J by 2 bases, with 13 bases between. Germline V CDR1 and CDR2: LNHNV, YYDKDF (reference sequence). CDR3 sequence (DNA): TGTGCCACCAGCAGATACGGGTCTAACGCCTACAATGAGCAGTTCTTC. Its protein is CATSRYGSNAYNEQFF.

The chain couples TRBV5-4 to TRBJ2-7, with D possibly matching TRBD1 (8 bases). Germline V gene data show CDR1 as SGHNT and CDR2 as YYREEE (reference sequence). The ends were cut back, 0 bases at V and 3 bases at J, with 10 bases in the middle. This CDR3 contains 14 residues. CDR3 residues: CASSLDRGGYEQYF. In DNA, the CDR3 is TGTGCCAGCAGCTTGGACAGGGGGGGCTACGAGCAGTACTTC.

The rearrangement uses TRBV9 and TRBJ1-4, with TRBD1 identical over 7 bases. Germline V CDR1 and CDR2: SGDLS, YYNGEE. Germline trimming cut 3 bases from V and 4 bases from J; bases unmatched to any gene: 6. The CDR3 is 15 residues long. The CDR3 nucleotides read TGTGCCAGCAGCGCCCGGGGGACAGATAATGAAAAACTGTTTTTT. Translating it yields CASSARGTDNEKLFF. The full variable domain, rest sourced from reference TRBV9 and TRBJ1-4, is DSGVTQTPKHLITATGQRVTLRCSPRSGDLSVYWYQQSLDQGLQFLIQYYNGEERAKGNILERFSAQQFPDLHSELNLSSLELGDSALYFCASSARGTDNEKLFFGSGTQLSVL.